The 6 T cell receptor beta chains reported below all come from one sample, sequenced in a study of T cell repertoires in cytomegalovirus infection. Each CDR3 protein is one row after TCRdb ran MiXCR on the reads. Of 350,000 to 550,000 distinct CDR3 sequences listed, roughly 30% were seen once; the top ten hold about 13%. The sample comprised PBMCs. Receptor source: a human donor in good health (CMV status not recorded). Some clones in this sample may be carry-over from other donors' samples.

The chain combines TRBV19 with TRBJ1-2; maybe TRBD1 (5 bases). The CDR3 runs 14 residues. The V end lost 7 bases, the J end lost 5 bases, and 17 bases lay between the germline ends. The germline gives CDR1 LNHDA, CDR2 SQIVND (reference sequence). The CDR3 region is CASNSGFNRYGYTF. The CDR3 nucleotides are TGTGCCAGTAATTCAGGGTTTAATAGATATGGCTACACCTTC.

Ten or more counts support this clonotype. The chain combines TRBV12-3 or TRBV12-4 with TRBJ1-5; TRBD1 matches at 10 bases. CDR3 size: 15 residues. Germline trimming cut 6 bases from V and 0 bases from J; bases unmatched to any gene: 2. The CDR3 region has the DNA TGTGCCAGCAGCCGGACAGGGGGTAGCAATCAGCCCCAGCATTTT. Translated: CASSRTGGSNQPQHF.

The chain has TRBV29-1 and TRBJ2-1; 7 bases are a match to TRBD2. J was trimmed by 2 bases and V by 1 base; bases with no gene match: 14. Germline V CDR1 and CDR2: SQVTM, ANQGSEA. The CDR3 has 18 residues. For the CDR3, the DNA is TGCAGCGTTGAAGGAATCGGTAGCGGGCAAACCACCTACAATGAGCAGTTCTTC. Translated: CSVEGIGSGQTTYNEQFF.

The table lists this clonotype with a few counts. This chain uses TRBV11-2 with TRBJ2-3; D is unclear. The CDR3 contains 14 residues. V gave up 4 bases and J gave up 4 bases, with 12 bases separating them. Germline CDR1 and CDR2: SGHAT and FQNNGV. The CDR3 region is CASSSTNMADTQYF. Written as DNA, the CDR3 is TGTGCCAGCAGCTCAACCAACATGGCAGATACGCAGTATTTT. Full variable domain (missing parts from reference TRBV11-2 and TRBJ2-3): EAGVAQSPRYKIIEKRQSVAFWCNPISGHATLYWYQQILGQGPKLLIQFQNNGVVDDSQLPKDRFSAERLKGVDSTLKIQPAKLEDSAVYLCASSSTNMADTQYFGPGTRLTVL.

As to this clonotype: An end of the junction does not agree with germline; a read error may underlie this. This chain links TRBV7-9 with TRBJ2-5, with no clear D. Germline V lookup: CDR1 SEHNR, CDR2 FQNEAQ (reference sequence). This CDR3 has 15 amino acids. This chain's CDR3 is CASSLAVAVQETPYF. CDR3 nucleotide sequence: TGTGCCAGCAGCTTAGCGGTGGCGGTCCAAGAGACCCCGTACTTC.

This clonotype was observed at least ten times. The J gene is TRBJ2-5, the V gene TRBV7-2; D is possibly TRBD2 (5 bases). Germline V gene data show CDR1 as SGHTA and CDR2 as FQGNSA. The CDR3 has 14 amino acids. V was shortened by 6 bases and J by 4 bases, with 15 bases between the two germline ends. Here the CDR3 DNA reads TGTGCCAGCAGTCTTTCGGGGTTCGGAGAGACCCAGTACTTC. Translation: CASSLSGFGETQYF.